This TCR beta chain was sequenced in a study of T-cell reconstitution after alpha-beta-depleted transplantation in children. General study results and limits: When one year had passed after transplant, most T-cell counts and diversity came from newly produced T cells. Expanded graft clones numbering several hundred reportedly gave rise to alpha-beta T cells about two months after transplant.

This clonotype was seen a handful of times. As yet, its antigen is unknown. As it was prepared, the TCRbeta library received unique molecular identifiers. TCRdb recomputed calls from the PCR reads with MiXCR, one row per CDR3 protein. This table holds 95,000 to 120,000 distinct CDR3 sequences, approximately 6.9% found once. Deletions cut 1 base from V and 3 bases from J, with 10 bases between. The CDR3 totals 14 residues. Germline CDR1 and CDR2: LGHNA and YSLEER. The sequence derives from a male patient between 2 and 10 years old who had a stem cell transplant for acute lymphoblastic leukemia, so the T cells may come from the graft donor. Sequenced material: PBMCs, mostly from graft donor cells, taken 360 days after TCRalphabeta/CD19-depleted stem cell transplant. V and J are TRBV4-3 and TRBJ2-7, with D perhaps being TRBD1 or TRBD2 (5 bases each). The CDR3 region is CASSQGRDGYEQYF. The DNA of the CDR3 is TGCGCCAGCAGCCAAGGACGGGACGGCTACGAGCAGTACTTC.